The 20 T cell receptor beta chains listed next were all sequenced from one sample in a study of T cell responses to AZD1222 COVID-19 vaccine. Generated by immunoSEQ multiplex PCR, the TCRdb table keeps only in-frame clones and is missing some. The sample lists about 170,000 clones; 80% to 95% were seen once. Sequencing was performed on peripheral blood, taken on day 0 of AZD1222 vaccination. The receptors come from an adult in good health.

The chain links TRBV4-1 to TRBJ2-7, with 9 bases matching TRBD2. The CDR3 loop spans 18 amino acids. V trimming: 1 base; J trimming: 0 bases; junction bases outside the gene matches: 10. The V gene's germline CDR1 is MGHRA and CDR2 YSYEKL. The DNA for the CDR3 is TGCGCCAGCAGCCAAGGTTTTAGCGGGGGAGGCGTCTCCTACGAGCAGTACTTC. Amino acid sequence: CASSQGFSGGGVSYEQYF.

The chain carries TRBV5-5 and TRBJ2-1; 11 bases fit TRBD2. From germline, CDR1 is SGHKS and CDR2 YYEKEE (reference sequence). The V gene end was trimmed by 2 bases and the J gene end by 4 bases; junction bases not matched to a gene: 2. The CDR3 consists of 15 residues. The CDR3 sequence is CASSFGLAGYNEQFF. The CDR3 coding sequence is TGTGCCAGCAGCTTTGGACTAGCGGGTTACAATGAGCAGTTCTTC.

This chain uses TRBV15 with TRBJ2-7; D remains unclear. The CDR3 runs 13 residues. The ends were cut back, 8 bases at V and 0 bases at J, with 11 bases in the middle. The germline V gene has CDR1 LNHNV and CDR2 YYDKDF (reference sequence). The CDR3 DNA follows: TGTGCCACCGGACCAAAAGTCTCCTACGAGCAGTACTTC. It codes for CATGPKVSYEQYF.

The rearrangement joins TRBV7-8 to TRBJ2-5; the D gene is possibly TRBD2 (5 bases). CDR1 is SGHVS, CDR2 FQNEAQ, per germline. V lost 3 bases, J lost 2 bases, and 10 bases lay in between. This CDR3 is 14 amino acids long. CDR3 nucleotide sequence: TGTGCCAGCAGCTTGGAGCGGCGGCAAGAGACCCAGTACTTC. This encodes CASSLERRQETQYF.

This clone has just one count. V usage is TRBV5-4 and J usage is TRBJ1-1, with 8 bases lining up with TRBD1. This CDR3 comprises 17 residues. From germline, CDR1 is SGHNT and CDR2 YYREEE (reference sequence). V lost 4 bases, J lost 5 bases, and 16 bases stayed unmatched. The CDR3 spells CASSIGQGPSGLTEAFF. CDR3 DNA: TGTGCCAGCAGCATAGGACAGGGTCCCTCCGGGCTGACTGAAGCTTTCTTT.

This chain links TRBV5-1 with TRBJ1-1, with D perhaps TRBD1 (6 bases). This CDR3 has 14 amino acids. Germline loops: CDR1 SGHRS, CDR2 YFSETQ. Trimming shortened V by 4 bases and J by 1 base, and 11 bases separated the two germline ends. CDR3 residues: CASSVLQGNTEAFF. CDR3 sequence (DNA): TGCGCCAGCAGCGTCCTACAGGGGAACACTGAAGCTTTCTTT. The whole variable domain, filled in from reference TRBV5-1 and TRBJ1-1, reads KAGVTQTPRYLIKTRGQQVTLSCSPISGHRSVSWYQQTPGQGLQFLFEYFSETQRNKGNFPGRFSGRQFSNSRSEMNVSTLELGDSALYLCASSVLQGNTEAFFGQGTRLTVV.

The rearrangement joins TRBV19 to TRBJ1-1; 7 bases map to TRBD1. Germline V CDR1 and CDR2: LNHDA, SQIVND (reference sequence). The CDR3 spans 15 residues. V was clipped by 6 bases and J by 1 base; unmatched bases: 8. This chain's CDR3 is CASSLLGQTNTEAFF. The CDR3 DNA reads as TGTGCCAGTAGCTTGCTGGGACAGACGAACACTGAAGCTTTCTTT.

V is TRBV2 and J is TRBJ1-2; D is uncertain. Trimming cost V 7 bases and J 4 bases, with 10 bases left between them. Germline CDR1 is SNHLY and CDR2 is FYNNEI. The CDR3 is made up of 12 amino acids. The CDR3 reads CASTLTLYGYTF. The DNA of the CDR3 is TGTGCCAGCACTCTAACCCTCTATGGCTACACCTTC.

This chain uses TRBV7-9 with TRBJ1-3, with D maybe TRBD1 (5 bases). The CDR3 has 16 amino acids. V was trimmed by 0 bases and J by 4 bases, leaving 13 bases between them. Germline V gene data show CDR1 as SEHNR and CDR2 as FQNEAQ (reference sequence). The CDR3 DNA reads TGTGCCAGCAGCTTAGCCGGGCGGGGCGGAGGAAACACCATATATTTT. Translated: CASSLAGRGGGNTIYF.

The chain links TRBV5-4 to TRBJ1-4; D unclear. The CDR3 has 14 amino acids. Germline-derived CDR1 and CDR2 are SGHNT and YYREEE (reference sequence). Between the trimmed V and J ends, which lost 3 bases and 10 bases, there was a span of 16 bases. The CDR3 DNA follows: TGTGCCAGCAGCTATGGAATGGACGTTGGAAAACTGTTTTTT. As protein: CASSYGMDVGKLFF.

The V call is TRBV7-9, the J call TRBJ1-6, with no clear D. This CDR3 spans 17 amino acids. The germline gives CDR1 SEHNR, CDR2 FQNEAQ (reference sequence). Trimming cost V 7 bases and J 6 bases, with 22 bases left between them. The CDR3 DNA sequence: TGTGCCAGCACCACCGAGAGAGGACCGTTTACTAATTCACCCCTCCACTTT. This gives the protein CASTTERGPFTNSPLHF.

V and J are TRBV20-1 and TRBJ1-2; D is ambiguous. Trimming left V 2 bases short and J 5 bases short, with 6 bases between. This CDR3 contains 11 residues. CDR1 and CDR2 from the germline V gene are DFQATT and SNEGSKA (reference sequence). This CDR3 reads CSARSTYGYTF. CDR3 DNA: TGCAGTGCTAGATCAACGTATGGCTACACCTTC.

This sequence joins TRBV6-2 or TRBV6-3 and TRBJ1-1; 7 bases match TRBD1. Germline V gives CDR1 MNHEY, CDR2 SVGEGT. The CDR3 extends over 16 amino acids. V was clipped by 0 bases and J by 0 bases; unmatched bases: 4. The CDR3 DNA reads TGTGCCAGCAGTTACTCGTTGACAGGGTTGAACACTGAAGCTTTCTTT. Translating gives CASSYSLTGLNTEAFF.

The V gene is TRBV19, the J gene TRBJ2-1; TRBD1 might be the D (6 bases). V was pared by 9 bases and J by 3 bases, with 12 bases between. Germline CDR1 LNHDA, CDR2 SQIVND (reference sequence). CDR3 length equals 13 residues. This CDR3 is CASEHRDYNEQFF. The CDR3 nucleotides read TGTGCCAGCGAGCACAGGGACTACAATGAGCAGTTCTTC.

The V and J genes are TRBV18 and TRBJ1-2; D is unclear. The germline CDR1 and CDR2 sequences are KGHSH and LQKENI. This CDR3 comprises 14 residues. The V end lost 3 bases, the J end lost 4 bases, and 12 bases lay between the germline ends. For the CDR3, the DNA is TGTGCCAGCTCACCGTCGGGGTACGGCTATGGCTACACCTTC. Its translation is CASSPSGYGYGYTF.

To note about this clone: A read error may account for a junction end that differs from germline. This chain uses TRBV10-1 with TRBJ2-3; 11 bases are shared with TRBD2. There are 14 residues in the CDR3. CDR1 is WNHNN and CDR2 is SYGVQD in the germline V gene (reference sequence). The CDR3 sequence is CATSSGGARDTQYF. The CDR3 nucleotides are TGCGCCACCAGTAGCGGGGGGGCCCGGGATACGCAGTATTTT.

With respect to this clone: Other DNA sequences in the same sample also yield this CDR3. The CDR3 is CASSLRGEDTQYF. The CDR3 nucleotides are TGTGCCAGCAGCTTACGTGGGGAAGATACGCAGTATTTT. The V call is TRBV7-9, the J call TRBJ2-3, with D uncertain. This CDR3 spans 13 amino acids. In germline, CDR1 is SEHNR, CDR2 FQNEAQ (reference sequence). V was clipped by 2 bases and J by 5 bases, with 8 bases between them.

The rearrangement links TRBV6-5 to TRBJ1-1, with 7 bases that match TRBD1. The V gene end was trimmed by 6 bases and the J gene end by 0 bases; junction bases not matched to a gene: 7. Looked up from germline, CDR1 is MNHEY and CDR2 is SVGAGI. The CDR3 runs to 15 residues. As DNA, the CDR3 is TGTGCCAGCAGGCGACAGGGAAGGCTGAACACTGAAGCTTTCTTT. Amino acid sequence: CASRRQGRLNTEAFF.

V gene TRBV5-6 combines with J gene TRBJ1-1; 7 nucleotides line up with TRBD1. Germline V CDR1 and CDR2: SGHDT, YYEEEE. This CDR3 region has 15 residues. V shed 0 bases, J shed 6 bases, and the junction held 8 bases outside the gene matches. CDR3 nucleotide sequence: TGTGCCAGCAGCTTGGGTTCACAGGGGCCCCCTGAAGCTTTCTTT. It encodes CASSLGSQGPPEAFF.

V and J are TRBV27 and TRBJ1-4; D gene uncertain. The germline gives CDR1 MNHEY, CDR2 SMNVEV (reference sequence). This CDR3 has 15 residues. The V and J ends lost 5 bases and 7 bases respectively, with 17 bases between them. CDR3 loop: CASSPHRARVEKLFF. The CDR3 nucleotides are TGTGCCAGCAGTCCACACCGGGCCCGGGTTGAAAAACTGTTTTTT.